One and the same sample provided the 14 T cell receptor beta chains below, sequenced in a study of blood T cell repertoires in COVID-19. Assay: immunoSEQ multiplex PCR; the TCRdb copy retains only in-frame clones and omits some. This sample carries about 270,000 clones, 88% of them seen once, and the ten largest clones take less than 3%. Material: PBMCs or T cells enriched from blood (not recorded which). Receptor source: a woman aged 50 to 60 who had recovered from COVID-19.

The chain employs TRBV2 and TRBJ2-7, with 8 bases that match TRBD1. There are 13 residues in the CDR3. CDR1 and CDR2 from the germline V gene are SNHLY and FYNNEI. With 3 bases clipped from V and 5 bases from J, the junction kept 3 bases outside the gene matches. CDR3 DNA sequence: TGTGCCAGCAGTGAGAGGACAGGGAACGAGCAGTACTTC. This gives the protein CASSERTGNEQYF.

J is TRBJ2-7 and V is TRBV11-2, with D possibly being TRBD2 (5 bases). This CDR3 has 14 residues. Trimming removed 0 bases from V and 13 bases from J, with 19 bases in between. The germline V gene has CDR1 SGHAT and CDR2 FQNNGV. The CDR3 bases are TGTGCCAGCAGCTTAGACGGGGTGGAGCGACATGTTTACTTC. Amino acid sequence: CASSLDGVERHVYF.

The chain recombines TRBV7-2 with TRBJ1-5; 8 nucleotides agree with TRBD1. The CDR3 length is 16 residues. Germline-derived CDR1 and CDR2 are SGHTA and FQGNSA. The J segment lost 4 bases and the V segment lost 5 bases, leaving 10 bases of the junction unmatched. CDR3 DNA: TGTGCCAGCAGCGAAAGGACAGGGAGTGGGAATCAGCCCCAGCATTTT. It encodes CASSERTGSGNQPQHF. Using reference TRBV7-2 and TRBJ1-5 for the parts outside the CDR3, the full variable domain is GAGVSQSPSNKVTEKGKDVELRCDPISGHTALYWYRQSLGQGLEFLIYFQGNSAPDKSGLPSDRFSAERTGGSVSTLTIQRTQQEDSAVYLCASSERTGSGNQPQHFGDGTRLSIL.

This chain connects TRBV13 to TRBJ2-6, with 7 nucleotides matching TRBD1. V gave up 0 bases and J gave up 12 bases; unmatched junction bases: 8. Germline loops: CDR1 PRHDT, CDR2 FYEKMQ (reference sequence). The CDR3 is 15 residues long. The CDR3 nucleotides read TGTGCCAGCAGCTTAGGCCGAGACAGGGCATCCGTCCTGACTTTC. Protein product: CASSLGRDRASVLTF.

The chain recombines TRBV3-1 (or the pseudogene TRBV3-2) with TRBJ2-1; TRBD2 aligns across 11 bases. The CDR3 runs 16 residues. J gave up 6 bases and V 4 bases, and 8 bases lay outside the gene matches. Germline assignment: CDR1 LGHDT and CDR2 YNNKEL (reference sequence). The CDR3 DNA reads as TGTGCCAGCAGCCCTTTTAGCGGGAGGGATGGCAATGAGCAGTTCTTC. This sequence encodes CASSPFSGRDGNEQFF.

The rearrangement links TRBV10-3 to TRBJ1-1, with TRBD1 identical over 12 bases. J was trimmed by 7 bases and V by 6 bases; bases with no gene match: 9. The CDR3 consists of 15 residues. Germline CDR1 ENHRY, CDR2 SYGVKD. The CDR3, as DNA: TGTGCCATCAGCCTCAAGGGACAGGGGGCCGGTGAAGCTTTCTTT. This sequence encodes CAISLKGQGAGEAFF.

Here the CDR3 reads CATSRAGTVGNTIYF. CDR3 DNA sequence: TGTGCCACCAGCAGAGCCGGGACAGTTGGAAACACCATATATTTT. The chain carries TRBV15 and TRBJ1-3; TRBD1 aligns across 7 bases. V dropped 1 base and J dropped 3; count of bases not matched to a gene: 3. Looked up from germline, CDR1 is LNHNV and CDR2 is YYDKDF (reference sequence). The CDR3 totals 15 residues.

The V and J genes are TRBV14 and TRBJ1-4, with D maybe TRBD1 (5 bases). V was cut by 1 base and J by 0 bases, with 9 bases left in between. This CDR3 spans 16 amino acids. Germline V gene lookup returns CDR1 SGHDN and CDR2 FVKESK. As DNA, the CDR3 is TGTGCCAGCAGCCAAGTTTCGGGGGCAACTAATGAAAAACTGTTTTTT. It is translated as CASSQVSGATNEKLFF.

The CDR3 nucleotides read TGTGCCAGCAGTCCCCTCCTCTACGAGCAGTACTTC. Amino acids: CASSPLLYEQYF. The chain recombines TRBV6-5 with TRBJ2-7; unclear D gene. This CDR3 region has 12 residues. Trimming cost V 5 bases and J 3 bases, with 8 bases left between them. Germline-derived CDR1 and CDR2 are MNHEY and SVGAGI.

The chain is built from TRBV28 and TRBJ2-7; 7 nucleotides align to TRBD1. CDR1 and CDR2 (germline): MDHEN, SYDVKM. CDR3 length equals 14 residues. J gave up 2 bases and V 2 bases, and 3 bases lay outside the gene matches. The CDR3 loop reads CASSLEGQPYEQYF. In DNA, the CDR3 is TGTGCCAGCAGTTTAGAGGGACAGCCCTACGAGCAGTACTTC.

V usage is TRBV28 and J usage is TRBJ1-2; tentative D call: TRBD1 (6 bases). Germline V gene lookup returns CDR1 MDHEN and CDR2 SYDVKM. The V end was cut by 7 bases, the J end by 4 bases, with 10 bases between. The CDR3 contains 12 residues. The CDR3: CASTTGLYGYTF. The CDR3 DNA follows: TGTGCCAGCACGACAGGACTCTATGGCTACACCTTC.

The CDR3 DNA reads TGTGCCAGCAGCTTACCCTACTACAATGAGCAGTTCTTC. This translates into CASSLPYYNEQFF. The V gene is TRBV5-6, the J gene TRBJ2-1, with D uncertain. Germline values: CDR1 SGHDT, CDR2 YYEEEE. The CDR3 runs 13 residues. V was pared by 2 bases and J by 3 bases, with 6 bases between.

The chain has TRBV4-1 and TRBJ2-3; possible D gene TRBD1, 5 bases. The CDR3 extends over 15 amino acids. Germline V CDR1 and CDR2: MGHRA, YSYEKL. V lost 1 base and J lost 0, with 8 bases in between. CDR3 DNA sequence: TGCGCCAGCAGCCAAGGGTGGGGCAGCACAGATACGCAGTATTTT. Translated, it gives CASSQGWGSTDTQYF.

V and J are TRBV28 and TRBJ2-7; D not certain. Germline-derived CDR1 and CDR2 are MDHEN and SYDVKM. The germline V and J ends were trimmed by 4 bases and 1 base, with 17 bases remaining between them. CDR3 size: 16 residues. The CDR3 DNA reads TGTGCCAGCAGTTCCCGCCGCCACAGCATTTCCTACGAGCAGTACTTC. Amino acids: CASSSRRHSISYEQYF.